These 19 T cell receptor beta chains share one sample of origin, sequenced in a study of beta chain features in type 1 diabetes. What was sequenced were expressed TCRB transcripts, since all of the isolated RNA had been reverse transcribed. Assay: immunoSEQ multiplex PCR; the TCRdb copy retains only in-frame clones and omits some. The sample holds 620,000 or so clones; around a sixth are singletons and the top ten take approximately 0.093%. Sequencing was performed on naive CD4+ T cells from blood. The receptors derive from a man aged 18-30 years in good health.

DNA of the CDR3: TGTGCCAGCAGCGTAGCTACGTCTTTGAACACTGAAGCTTTCTTT. This encodes CASSVATSLNTEAFF. This chain joins TRBV9 and TRBJ1-1, with D hard to call. CDR3 size: 15 residues. Germline V gene data show CDR1 as SGDLS and CDR2 as YYNGEE. The germline V and J ends were trimmed by 0 bases and 0 bases, with 9 bases remaining between them.

The CDR3 loop is CASNIGTTLRAFF. CDR3 DNA sequence: TGTGCCAGCAACATTGGGACGACCCTTAGGGCTTTCTTT. The gene calls are TRBV9 and TRBJ1-1; maybe TRBD1 (5 bases). The CDR3 sequence is 13 residues long. V dropped 6 bases and J dropped 11 bases, with 20 bases sitting between them. The V gene's germline CDR1 is SGDLS and CDR2 YYNGEE.

The V gene is TRBV7-3, the J gene TRBJ2-2; 11 positions match TRBD2. The CDR3 totals 16 residues. The germline V gene encodes CDR1 SGHTA and CDR2 FQGTGA. After removal of 4 bases from V and 2 bases from J, the junction contained 3 bases not matched to a gene. CDR3 in amino acids: CASSSGTSGNTGELFF. For the CDR3, the DNA is TGTGCCAGCAGCTCCGGGACTAGCGGTAACACCGGGGAGCTGTTTTTT.

The chain joins TRBV21-1 to TRBJ2-7; the table assigns TRBD1, which was not confirmed against the DNA. TRBV21-1 is noted as a pseudogene. The CDR3 is 16 amino acids. The CDR3 DNA reads TGTGCCAGCAGCACGCGGACAGGGATTGTCTCCTACGAGCAGTACTTC. Its translation is CASSTRTGIVSYEQYF.

The V and J genes are TRBV6-5 and TRBJ2-3; D unclear. The CDR3 runs to 14 residues. V lost 2 bases and J 0 bases, leaving 6 bases between the germline ends. Germline V gives CDR1 MNHEY, CDR2 SVGAGI. CDR3 sequence: CASSYTVSTDTQYF. CDR3 sequence (DNA): TGTGCCAGCAGTTACACAGTCAGCACAGATACGCAGTATTTT.

This clone was detected a few times. The chain has TRBV4-2 and TRBJ2-4; a weak D match, TRBD1 (7 bases). This CDR3 is built from 14 residues. The V end lost 0 bases, the J end lost 8 bases, and 11 bases lay between the germline ends. Germline-derived CDR1 and CDR2 are LGHNA and YNFKEQ. CDR3 loop: CASSQDQGEDIQYF. Here the CDR3 DNA reads TGTGCCAGCAGCCAAGATCAGGGGGAGGACATTCAGTACTTC.

The V call is TRBV10-3, the J call TRBJ2-1; 13 bases map to TRBD2. CDR1 is ENHRY, CDR2 SYGVKD, per germline. The ends lost 3 bases at V and 6 bases at J; junction bases unmatched: 2. This CDR3 comprises 15 residues. The CDR3, as DNA: TGTGCCATCAGTGATGGGACTAGCGGGGCCAATGAGCAGTTCTTC. As protein: CAISDGTSGANEQFF.

The rearrangement joins TRBV29-1 to TRBJ2-3, with 8 bases lining up with TRBD1. The CDR3 is 13 residues long. The germline V gene encodes CDR1 SQVTM and CDR2 ANQGSEA. The junction had 5 bases not matched to a gene; V was cut back by 6 bases and J by 3 bases. CDR3 loop: CSVGQVQTDTQYF. Here the CDR3 DNA reads TGCAGCGTGGGACAGGTACAGACAGATACGCAGTATTTT.

This clone was detected a few times. The gene calls are TRBV6-5 and TRBJ2-2, with TRBD2 as a possible D gene (5 bases). The CDR3 contains 16 residues. The V end lost 2 bases, the J end lost 0 bases, and 10 bases lay between the germline ends. Germline CDR1 is MNHEY and CDR2 is SVGAGI. CDR3 region: CASSYGGFANTGELFF. Written as DNA, the CDR3 is TGTGCCAGCAGTTACGGAGGCTTCGCGAACACCGGGGAGCTGTTTTTT.

This clone occurred a few times. Other nucleotide sequences in the sample specify the same CDR3. The genes are TRBV18 and TRBJ1-2; D uncertain. The CDR3 extends over 12 amino acids. Trimming stripped 6 bases from V and 5 bases from J, with 10 bases between. Germline V gene sequence: CDR1 KGHSH, CDR2 LQKENI. The CDR3 protein is CASSPRSYGYTF. In DNA, the CDR3 is TGTGCCAGCTCGCCAAGAAGTTATGGCTACACCTTC.

This clone was observed a handful of times. CDR3 in DNA: TGTGCCAGCAGCTCCTTCGGACTAGCGGGGGGCGGCACAGATACGCAGTATTTT. As protein: CASSSFGLAGGGTDTQYF. The chain has TRBV11-2 and TRBJ2-3, with 14 bases that match TRBD2. Germline loops: CDR1 SGHAT, CDR2 FQNNGV. V was clipped by 4 bases and J by 1 base; unmatched bases: 7. This CDR3 is built from 18 residues. The full variable domain, in which reference TRBV11-2 and TRBJ2-3 provide the parts outside the CDR3, is EAGVAQSPRYKIIEKRQSVAFWCNPISGHATLYWYQQILGQGPKLLIQFQNNGVVDDSQLPKDRFSAERLKGVDSTLKIQPAKLEDSAVYLCASSSFGLAGGGTDTQYFGPGTRLTVL.

In its sample, this clone was seen a few times. The genes are TRBV29-1 and TRBJ2-1; 8 positions match TRBD2. Germline loops: CDR1 SQVTM, CDR2 ANQGSEA. With 7 bases clipped from V and 1 base from J, the junction kept 6 bases outside the gene matches. CDR3 length: 14 residues. CDR3 DNA: TGCAGCGGTTTAGCGGGACATTCCTACAATGAGCAGTTCTTC. It translates to CSGLAGHSYNEQFF.

This clone was counted between two and nine times. This chain links TRBV5-6 with TRBJ2-1; D gene unclear. Germline values: CDR1 SGHDT, CDR2 YYEEEE. Between the trimmed V and J ends, which lost 4 bases and 4 bases, there was a span of 15 bases. The CDR3 loop spans 15 amino acids. The CDR3 sequence: CASSPRRRIYNEQFF. The CDR3 DNA sequence: TGTGCCAGCAGCCCCCGGAGACGGATATACAATGAGCAGTTCTTC.

This rearrangement joins TRBV4-3 to TRBJ2-1; 7 bases align to TRBD1. The CDR3 spans 15 residues. The germline V gene encodes CDR1 LGHNA and CDR2 YSLEER. The V gene end was trimmed by 2 bases and the J gene end by 8 bases; junction bases not matched to a gene: 9. CDR3 protein: CASSQPGQWSHEQFF. CDR3 nucleotides: TGCGCCAGCAGCCAACCGGGACAGTGGAGTCATGAGCAGTTCTTC.

This clone was observed a few times. The rearrangement links TRBV9 to TRBJ2-1, with TRBD2 matching over 7 bases. The CDR3 extends over 15 amino acids. CDR1 and CDR2 (germline): SGDLS, YYNGEE. V shed 6 bases, J shed 7 bases, and the junction held 13 bases outside the gene matches. The CDR3 DNA sequence: TGTGCCAGCACCTTCGGGGACTACCTCGGGAATGAGCAGTTCTTC. It encodes CASTFGDYLGNEQFF. Full variable domain (remainder filled in from reference TRBV9 and TRBJ2-1): DSGVTQTPKHLITATGQRVTLRCSPRSGDLSVYWYQQSLDQGLQFLIQYYNGEERAKGNILERFSAQQFPDLHSELNLSSLELGDSALYFCASTFGDYLGNEQFFGPGTRLTVL.

The chain has TRBV14 and TRBJ2-3; no clear D. Deletions cut 3 bases from V and 1 base from J, with 2 bases between. Germline V CDR1 and CDR2: SGHDN, FVKESK. CDR3 length: 12 residues. The CDR3 DNA sequence: TGTGCCAGCAGCCAGGGCACAGATACGCAGTATTTT. It translates to CASSQGTDTQYF.

Details on this clone: Within the sample, other DNA sequences also encode this same CDR3. The chain is built from TRBV7-9 and TRBJ2-7; no reliable D call. V was shortened by 0 bases and J by 3 bases, with 6 bases between the two germline ends. Germline CDR1 SEHNR, CDR2 FQNEAQ (reference sequence). CDR3 length equals 13 residues. The CDR3 spells CASSLAGNYEQYF. CDR3 DNA: TGTGCCAGCAGCTTAGCTGGAAACTACGAGCAGTACTTC.

The chain uses TRBV4-2 and TRBJ1-1; D remains unclear. Germline lookup yields CDR1 LGHNA and CDR2 YNFKEQ. This CDR3 is 12 amino acids long. The V and J ends lost 4 bases and 0 bases respectively, with 3 bases between them. CDR3 bases: TGTGCCAGCAGCCTCATGAACACTGAAGCTTTCTTT. Amino acids: CASSLMNTEAFF.

This chain connects TRBV9 to TRBJ1-3; tentatively, D is TRBD1 (5 bases). The CDR3 runs 15 residues. V was pared by 6 bases and J by 2 bases, with 15 bases between. Germline lookup yields CDR1 SGDLS and CDR2 YYNGEE. CDR3 nucleotides: TGTGCCAGCACCCCTGGGGGTGTAACTGGAAACACCATATATTTT. Translation gives CASTPGGVTGNTIYF.